This paragraph reports one T cell receptor beta chain. The antigen is undetermined. This record belongs to a study of fetal regulatory T cell absence and autoimmunity. The wider study: Without clinical diabetes, IPEX patients showed exocrine pancreas autoimmunity. Study-wide results and caveats: In IPEX, the enrichment was taken to support antigen-driven autoimmunity before birth. Cord blood and pancreas showed broadly similar TRB gene family usage.

The assay was run at survey level. Repertoires were generated with immunoSEQ multiplex PCR, while TCRdb's copy carries only in-frame clones and drops some. The table has around 45,000 clones, approximately 80% seen once. The germline V gene encodes CDR1 LNHNV and CDR2 YYDKDF (reference sequence). The CDR3 is 15 amino acids. Trimming stripped 4 bases from V and 3 bases from J, with 16 bases between. This receptor was taken from a newborn boy with IPEX syndrome. The gene calls are TRBV15 and TRBJ2-7, with a possible D match to TRBD2 (7 bases). Specimen: cord blood. This CDR3 reads CATSKRAGEGYEQYF. In DNA form, the CDR3 reads TGTGCCACCAGCAAAAGAGCAGGGGAGGGCTACGAGCAGTACTTC.